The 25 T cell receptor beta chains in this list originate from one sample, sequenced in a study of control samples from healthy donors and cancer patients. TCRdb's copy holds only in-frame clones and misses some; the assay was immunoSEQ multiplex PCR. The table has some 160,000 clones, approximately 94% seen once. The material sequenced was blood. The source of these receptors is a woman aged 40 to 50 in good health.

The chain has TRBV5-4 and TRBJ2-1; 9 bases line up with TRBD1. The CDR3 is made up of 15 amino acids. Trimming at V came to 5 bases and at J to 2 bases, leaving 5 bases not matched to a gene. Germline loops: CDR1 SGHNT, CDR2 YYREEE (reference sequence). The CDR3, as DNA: TGTGCCAGCAGGACGGACAGGGGAACCTACAATGAGCAGTTCTTC. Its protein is CASRTDRGTYNEQFF.

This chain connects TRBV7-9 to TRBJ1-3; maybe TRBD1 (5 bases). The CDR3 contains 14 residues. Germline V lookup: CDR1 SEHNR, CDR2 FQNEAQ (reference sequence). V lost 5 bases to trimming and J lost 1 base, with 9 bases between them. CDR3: CASSHQGSGNTIYF. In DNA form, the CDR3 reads TGTGCCAGCAGCCACCAGGGTTCTGGAAACACCATATATTTT.

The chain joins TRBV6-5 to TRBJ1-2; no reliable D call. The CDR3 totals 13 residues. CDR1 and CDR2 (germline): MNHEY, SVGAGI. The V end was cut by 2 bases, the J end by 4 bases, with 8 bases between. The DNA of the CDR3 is TGTGCCAGCAGTTACGACGGAGGCTATGGCTACACCTTC. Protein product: CASSYDGGYGYTF.

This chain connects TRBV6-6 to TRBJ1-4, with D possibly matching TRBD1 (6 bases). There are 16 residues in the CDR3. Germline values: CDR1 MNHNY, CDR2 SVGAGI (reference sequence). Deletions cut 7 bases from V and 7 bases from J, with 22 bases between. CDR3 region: CASTLQTGTRGEKLFF. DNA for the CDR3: TGTGCCAGCACCTTACAAACAGGGACAAGAGGTGAAAAACTGTTTTTT.

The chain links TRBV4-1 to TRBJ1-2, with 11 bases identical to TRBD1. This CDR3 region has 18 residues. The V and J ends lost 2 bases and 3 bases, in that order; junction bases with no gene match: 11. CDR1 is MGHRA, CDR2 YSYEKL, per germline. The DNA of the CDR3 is TGCGCCAGCAGCCAACGTTCGTTTCCGGGACAGGGGGACTATGGCTACACCTTC. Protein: CASSQRSFPGQGDYGYTF.

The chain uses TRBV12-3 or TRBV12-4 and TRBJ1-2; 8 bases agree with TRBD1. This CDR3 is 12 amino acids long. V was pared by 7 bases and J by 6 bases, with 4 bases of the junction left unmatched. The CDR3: CASTEGQDGYTF. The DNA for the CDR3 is TGTGCCAGCACCGAGGGACAGGATGGCTACACCTTC.

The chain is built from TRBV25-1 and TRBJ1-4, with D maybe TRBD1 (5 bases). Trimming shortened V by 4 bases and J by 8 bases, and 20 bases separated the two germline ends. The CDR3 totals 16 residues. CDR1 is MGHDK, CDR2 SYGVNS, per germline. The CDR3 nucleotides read TGTGCCAGCAGTGTAACCCGGGACGTCGACCTGGAAAAACTGTTTTTT. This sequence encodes CASSVTRDVDLEKLFF. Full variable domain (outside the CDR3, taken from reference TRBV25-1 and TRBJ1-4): EADIYQTPRYLVIGTGKKITLECSQTMGHDKMYWYQQDPGMELHLIHYSYGVNSTEKGDLSSESTVSRIRTEHFPLTLESARPSHTSQYLCASSVTRDVDLEKLFFGSGTQLSVL.

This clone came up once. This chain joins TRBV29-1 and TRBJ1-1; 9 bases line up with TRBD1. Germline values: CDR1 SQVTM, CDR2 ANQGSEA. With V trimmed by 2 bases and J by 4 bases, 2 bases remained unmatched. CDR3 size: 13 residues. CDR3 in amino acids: CSVEQTGGTEAFF. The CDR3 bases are TGCAGCGTTGAACAGACAGGGGGCACTGAAGCTTTCTTT. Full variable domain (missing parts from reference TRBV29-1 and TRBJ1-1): SAVISQKPSRDICQRGTSLTIQCQVDSQVTMMFWYRQQPGQSLTLIATANQGSEATYESGFVIDKFPISRPNLTFSTLTVSNMSPEDSSIYLCSVEQTGGTEAFFGQGTRLTVV.

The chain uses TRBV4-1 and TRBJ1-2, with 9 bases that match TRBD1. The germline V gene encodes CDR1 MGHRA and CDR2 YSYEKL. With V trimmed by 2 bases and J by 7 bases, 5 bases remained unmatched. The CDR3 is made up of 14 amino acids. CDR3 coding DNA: TGCGCCAGCAGCCAACCACAGGGGGCACTTGGCTACACCTTC. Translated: CASSQPQGALGYTF.

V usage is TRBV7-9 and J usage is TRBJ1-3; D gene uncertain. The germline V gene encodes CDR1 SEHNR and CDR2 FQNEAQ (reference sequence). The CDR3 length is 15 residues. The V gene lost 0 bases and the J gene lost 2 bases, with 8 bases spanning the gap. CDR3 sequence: CASSLAAKAGNTIYF. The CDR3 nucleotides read TGTGCCAGCAGCTTAGCGGCCAAGGCTGGAAACACCATATATTTT.

In DNA, the CDR3 is TGTGCCAGCAGCGTACTAACAGGGAGCACTGAAGCTTTCTTT. Protein sequence: CASSVLTGSTEAFF. V gene TRBV9 combines with J gene TRBJ1-1, with D perhaps TRBD1 (6 bases). Germline loops: CDR1 SGDLS, CDR2 YYNGEE. The CDR3 loop spans 14 amino acids. The germline V and J ends were trimmed by 1 base and 4 bases, with 11 bases remaining between them.

The CDR3: CSASKTGGGSNQPQHF. CDR3 bases: TGCAGTGCTAGTAAGACAGGGGGGGGTAGCAATCAGCCCCAGCATTTT. This chain uses TRBV20-1 with TRBJ1-5; 9 positions match TRBD1. This CDR3 spans 16 amino acids. From germline, CDR1 is DFQATT and CDR2 SNEGSKA (reference sequence). The junction had 6 bases not matched to a gene; V was cut back by 3 bases and J by 0 bases.

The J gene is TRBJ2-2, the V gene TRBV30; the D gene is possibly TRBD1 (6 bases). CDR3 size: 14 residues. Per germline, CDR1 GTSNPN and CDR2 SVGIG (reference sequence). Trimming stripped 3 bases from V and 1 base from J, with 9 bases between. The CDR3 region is CAWRVRGNTGELFF. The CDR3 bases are TGTGCCTGGAGGGTCAGGGGGAACACCGGGGAGCTGTTTTTT. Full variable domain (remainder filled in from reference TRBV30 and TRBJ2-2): SQTIHQWPATLVQPVGSPLSLECTVEGTSNPNLYWYRQAAGRGLQLLFYSVGIGQISSEVPQNLSASRPQDRQFILSSKKLLLSDSGFYLCAWRVRGNTGELFFGEGSRLTVL.

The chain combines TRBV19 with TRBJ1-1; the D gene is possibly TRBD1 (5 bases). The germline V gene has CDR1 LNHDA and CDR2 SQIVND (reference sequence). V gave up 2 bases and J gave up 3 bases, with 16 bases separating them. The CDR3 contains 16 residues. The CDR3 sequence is CASSILVSGPYTEAFF. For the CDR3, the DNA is TGTGCCAGTAGTATATTGGTATCAGGGCCTTACACTGAAGCTTTCTTT.

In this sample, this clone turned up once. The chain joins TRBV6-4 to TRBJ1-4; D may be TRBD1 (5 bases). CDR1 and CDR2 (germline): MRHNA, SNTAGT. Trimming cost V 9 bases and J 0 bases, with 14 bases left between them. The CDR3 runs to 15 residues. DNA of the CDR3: TGTGCCAGTAAACGGGACTCTGCAACTAATGAAAAACTGTTTTTT. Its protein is CASKRDSATNEKLFF.

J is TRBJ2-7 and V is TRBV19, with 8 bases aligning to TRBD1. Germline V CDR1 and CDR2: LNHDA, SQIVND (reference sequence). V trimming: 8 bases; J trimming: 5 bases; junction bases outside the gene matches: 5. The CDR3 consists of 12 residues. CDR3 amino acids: CASAPDRDEQYF. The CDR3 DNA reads TGTGCCAGTGCCCCGGACAGGGACGAGCAGTACTTC. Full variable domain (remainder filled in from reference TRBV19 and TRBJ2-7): DGGITQSPKYLFRKEGQNVTLSCEQNLNHDAMYWYRQDPGQGLRLIYYSQIVNDFQKGDIAEGYSVSREKKESFPLTVTSAQKNPTAFYLCASAPDRDEQYFGPGTRLTVT.

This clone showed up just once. Here the CDR3 DNA reads TGTGCCAGCAGTGGTGGCACCTACGAGCAGTACTTC. It codes for CASSGGTYEQYF. V is TRBV6-2 or TRBV6-3 and J is TRBJ2-7, with D hard to call. V was clipped by 5 bases and J by 2 bases, with 7 bases between them. Germline CDR1 MNHEY, CDR2 SVGEGT. The CDR3 has 12 amino acids.

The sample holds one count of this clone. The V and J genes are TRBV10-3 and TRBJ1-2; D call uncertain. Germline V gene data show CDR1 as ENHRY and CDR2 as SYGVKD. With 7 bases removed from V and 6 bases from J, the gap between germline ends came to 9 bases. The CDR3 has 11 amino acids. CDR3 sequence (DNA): TGTGCCATCAATTACGAGGATGGCTACACCTTC. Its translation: CAINYEDGYTF.

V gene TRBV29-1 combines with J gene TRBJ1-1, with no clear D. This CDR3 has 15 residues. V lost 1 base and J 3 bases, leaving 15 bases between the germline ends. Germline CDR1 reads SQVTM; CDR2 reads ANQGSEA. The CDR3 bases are TGCAGCGTTGAAGGGCGGCGAGTTTGGGACACTGAAGCTTTCTTT. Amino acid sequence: CSVEGRRVWDTEAFF.

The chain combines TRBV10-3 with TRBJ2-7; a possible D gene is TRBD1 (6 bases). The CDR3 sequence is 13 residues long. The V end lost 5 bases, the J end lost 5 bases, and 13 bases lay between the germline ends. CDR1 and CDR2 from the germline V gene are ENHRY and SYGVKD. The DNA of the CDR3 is TGTGCCATCAGTAAAAGACAGGACAACGAGCAGTACTTC. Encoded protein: CAISKRQDNEQYF.

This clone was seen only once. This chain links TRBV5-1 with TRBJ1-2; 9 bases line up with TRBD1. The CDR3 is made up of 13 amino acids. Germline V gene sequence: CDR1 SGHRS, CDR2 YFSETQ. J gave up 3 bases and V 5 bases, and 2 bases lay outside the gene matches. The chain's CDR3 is CASRGTGHYGYTF. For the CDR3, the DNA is TGCGCCAGCAGGGGGACAGGGCACTATGGCTACACCTTC.

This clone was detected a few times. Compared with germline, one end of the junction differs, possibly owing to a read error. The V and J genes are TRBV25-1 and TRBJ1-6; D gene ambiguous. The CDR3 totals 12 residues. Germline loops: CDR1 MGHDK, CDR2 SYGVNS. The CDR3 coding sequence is TGTGCCAGCAGTTCAAGAGAGGCCTCCCTGCACTTT. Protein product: CASSSREASLHF.

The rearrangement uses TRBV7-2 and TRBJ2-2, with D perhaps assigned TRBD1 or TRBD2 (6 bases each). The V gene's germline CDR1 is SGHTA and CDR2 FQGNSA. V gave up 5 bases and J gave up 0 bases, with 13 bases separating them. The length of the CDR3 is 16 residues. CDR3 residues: CASSTGGGTNTGELFF. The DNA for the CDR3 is TGTGCCAGCAGCACCGGAGGGGGGACGAACACCGGGGAGCTGTTTTTT. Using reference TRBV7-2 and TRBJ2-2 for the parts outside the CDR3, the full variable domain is GAGVSQSPSNKVTEKGKDVELRCDPISGHTALYWYRQSLGQGLEFLIYFQGNSAPDKSGLPSDRFSAERTGGSVSTLTIQRTQQEDSAVYLCASSTGGGTNTGELFFGEGSRLTVL.

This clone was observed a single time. The CDR3 DNA sequence: TGTGCCAGTAGTATTTCAAGAATGAACACTGAAGCTTTCTTT. Translating gives CASSISRMNTEAFF. V usage is TRBV19 and J usage is TRBJ1-1; unclear D gene. The V and J ends lost 3 bases and 0 bases respectively, with 8 bases between them. Germline V gene lookup returns CDR1 LNHDA and CDR2 SQIVND (reference sequence). The CDR3 consists of 14 residues.

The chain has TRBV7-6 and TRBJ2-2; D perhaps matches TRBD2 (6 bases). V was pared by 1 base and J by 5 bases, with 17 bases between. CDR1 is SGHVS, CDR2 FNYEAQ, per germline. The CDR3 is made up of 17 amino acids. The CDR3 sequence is CASSLVVGGPRTGELFF. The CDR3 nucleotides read TGTGCCAGCAGCTTAGTTGTAGGAGGGCCGAGAACCGGGGAGCTGTTTTTT. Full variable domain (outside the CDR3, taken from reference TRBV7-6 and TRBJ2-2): GAGVSQSPRYKVTKRGQDVALRCDPISGHVSLYWYRQALGQGPEFLTYFNYEAQQDKSGLPNDRFSAERPEGSISTLTIQRTEQRDSAMYRCASSLVVGGPRTGELFFGEGSRLTVL.